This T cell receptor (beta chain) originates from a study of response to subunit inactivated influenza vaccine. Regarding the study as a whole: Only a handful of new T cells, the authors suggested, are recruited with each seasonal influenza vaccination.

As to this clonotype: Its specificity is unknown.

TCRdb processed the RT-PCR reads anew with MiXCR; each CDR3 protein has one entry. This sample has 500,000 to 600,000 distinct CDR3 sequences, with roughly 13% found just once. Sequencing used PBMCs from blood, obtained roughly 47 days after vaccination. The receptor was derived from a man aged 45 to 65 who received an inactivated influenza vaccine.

CDR3 coding DNA: TGTGCCAGCAGCGTAGAGGGAGAGGGCAGCTATGGCTACACCTTC. As protein: CASSVEGEGSYGYTF. The gene calls are TRBV9 and TRBJ1-2; no firm D call. Germline CDR1 is SGDLS and CDR2 is YYNGEE. V lost 0 bases to trimming and J lost 4 bases, with 13 bases between them. The CDR3 covers 15 residues.